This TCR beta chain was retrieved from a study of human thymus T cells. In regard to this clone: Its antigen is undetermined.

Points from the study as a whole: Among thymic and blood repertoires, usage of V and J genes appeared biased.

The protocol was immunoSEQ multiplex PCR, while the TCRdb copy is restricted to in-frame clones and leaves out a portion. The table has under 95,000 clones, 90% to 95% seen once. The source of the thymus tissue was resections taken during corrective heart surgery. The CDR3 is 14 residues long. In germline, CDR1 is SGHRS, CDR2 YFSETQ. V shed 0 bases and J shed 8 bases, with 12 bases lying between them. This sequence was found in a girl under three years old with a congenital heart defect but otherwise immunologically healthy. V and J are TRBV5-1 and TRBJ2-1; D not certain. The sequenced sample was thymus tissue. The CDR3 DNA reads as TGCGCCAGCAGCTTGGTTAGTCGGGTCGATGAGCAGTTCTTC. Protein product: CASSLVSRVDEQFF.